This T cell receptor (beta chain) was sequenced during a study of CD4 T cells in relation to SARS-CoV-2 and coronaviruses. Profiled with immunoSEQ multiplex PCR; TCRdb holds only in-frame clones, not every one. The table has tens of thousands of clones, 73% seen once; the top ten hold 18%. V gave up 3 bases and J gave up 4 bases, with 11 bases separating them. CDR1 SGHDN and CDR2 FVKESK come from the germline V gene. The CDR3 is 14 residues long. This clone was detected a few times. Its antigen is still unknown. Before the COVID-19 pandemic, during about 2011-2019, CD4+ T cells were taken from unexposed donors. Isolation of CD4+ T cells took place after about eleven days in culture.

The origin of this receptor is a human donor in good health. What was sequenced was CD4+ T cells from PBMCs, cultured in vitro. J is TRBJ2-3 and V is TRBV14, with D possibly being TRBD2 (6 bases). As DNA, the CDR3 is TGTGCCAGCAGCCAGGACTATCCCTCAGATACGCAGTATTTT. This translates into CASSQDYPSDTQYF.